This T cell receptor (beta chain) came from a study of post-analysis software for immune sequencing data. Study-wide results and limits: Patients showed TRBV5-6, TRBV5-1 and TRBV20-1 among a few TRBV segments more frequent than in controls. Clustering by F measure revealed strong co-clustering among samples prepared together in one batch.

Remarks on this clonotype: No antigen is known for it.

CDR1 LGHNA and CDR2 YSLEER come from the germline V gene. The CDR3 runs to 17 residues. V lost 0 bases to trimming and J lost 0 bases, with 13 bases between them. Unique molecular identifiers were present in the TCR beta cDNA libraries. TCRdb ran MiXCR on the PCR reads and lists one entry per CDR3 protein. The table lists around 710,000 distinct CDR3 sequences, around 46% of them singletons. The V gene is TRBV4-3, the J gene TRBJ2-3; possibly TRBD1 for D (5 bases). The sample consisted of blood. The TCR was taken from a girl aged 5 to 17 with multiple sclerosis. This CDR3 reads CASSQEGAGISTDTQYF. The CDR3, as DNA: TGCGCCAGCAGCCAAGAAGGAGCAGGGATTAGCACAGATACGCAGTATTTT.